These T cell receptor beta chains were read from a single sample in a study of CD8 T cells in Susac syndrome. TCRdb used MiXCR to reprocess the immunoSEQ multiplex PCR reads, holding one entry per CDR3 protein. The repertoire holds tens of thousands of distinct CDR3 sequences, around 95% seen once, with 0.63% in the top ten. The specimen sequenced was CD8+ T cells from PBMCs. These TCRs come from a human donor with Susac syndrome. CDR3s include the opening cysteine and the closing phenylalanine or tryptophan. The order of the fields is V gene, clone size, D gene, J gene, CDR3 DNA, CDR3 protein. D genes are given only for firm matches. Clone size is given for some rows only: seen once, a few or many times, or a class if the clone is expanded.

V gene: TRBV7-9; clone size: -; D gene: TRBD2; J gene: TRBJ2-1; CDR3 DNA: TGTGCCAGCAGCGGGACTAGCGGGGTTTACAATGAGCAGTTCTTC; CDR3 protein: CASSGTSGVYNEQFF
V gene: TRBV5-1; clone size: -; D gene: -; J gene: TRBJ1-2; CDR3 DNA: TGCGCCAGCAGCTTGGAACGCCGGGGGAGAAACTATGGCTACACCTTC; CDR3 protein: CASSLERRGRNYGYTF
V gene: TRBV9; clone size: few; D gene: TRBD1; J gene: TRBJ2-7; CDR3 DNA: TGTGCCAGCAGCCTTCAGGGGGAAGACGAGCAGTACTTC; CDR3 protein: CASSLQGEDEQYF
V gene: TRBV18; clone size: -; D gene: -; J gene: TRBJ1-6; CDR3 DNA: TGTGCCAGCTCACCCGCTGGGGCCTATAATTCACCCCTCCACTTT; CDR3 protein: CASSPAGAYNSPLHF
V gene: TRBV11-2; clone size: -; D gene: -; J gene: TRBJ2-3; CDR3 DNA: TGTGCCAGCAGCCCCCACGAGACGCAGTATTTT; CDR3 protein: CASSPHETQYF
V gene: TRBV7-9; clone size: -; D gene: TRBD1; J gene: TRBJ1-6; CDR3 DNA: TGTGCCAGCAGCCCTAGGACAGGCAGCTCCTATAATTCACCCCTCCACTTT; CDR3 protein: CASSPRTGSSYNSPLHF
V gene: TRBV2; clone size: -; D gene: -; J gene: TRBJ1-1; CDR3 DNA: TGTGCCGAGAAGGCGCAGGCCCAAAACACTGAAGCTTTCTTT; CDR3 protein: CAEKAQAQNTEAFF
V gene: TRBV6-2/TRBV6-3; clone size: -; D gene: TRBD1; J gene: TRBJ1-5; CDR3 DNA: TGTGCCAGCAGTCCAAACAGGGGAGATGACAATCAGCCCCAGCATTTT; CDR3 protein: CASSPNRGDDNQPQHF
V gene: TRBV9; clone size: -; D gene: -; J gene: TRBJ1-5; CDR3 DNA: TGTGCCAGCAGCGTAGACGGGTTTAGCAATCAGCCCCAGCATTTT; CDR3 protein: CASSVDGFSNQPQHF
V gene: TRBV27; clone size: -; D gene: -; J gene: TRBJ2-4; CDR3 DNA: TGTGCCAGCAGTTCGGACGGAAACATTCAGTACTTC; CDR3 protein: CASSSDGNIQYF
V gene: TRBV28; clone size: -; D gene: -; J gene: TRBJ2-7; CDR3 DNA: TGTGTCAGCAGTTTATGGGCTTGGAGGGCCTCCTACGAGCAGTACTTC; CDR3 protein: CVSSLWAWRASYEQYF
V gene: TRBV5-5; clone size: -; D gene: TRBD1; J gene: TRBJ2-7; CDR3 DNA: TGTGCCAGCAGCCTGGACAGGAGCTCCTACGAGCAGTACTTC; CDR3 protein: CASSLDRSSYEQYF
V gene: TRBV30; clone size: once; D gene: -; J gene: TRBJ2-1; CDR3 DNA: TGTGCCTGGAGTCCTCCGGGGGCCGAAATATACAATGAGCAGTTCTTC; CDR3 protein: CAWSPPGAEIYNEQFF
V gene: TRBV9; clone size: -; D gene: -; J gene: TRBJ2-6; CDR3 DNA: TGTGCCAGCAGCGGAACAGGGAACTCTGGGGCCAACGTCCTGACTTTC; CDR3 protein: CASSGTGNSGANVLTF
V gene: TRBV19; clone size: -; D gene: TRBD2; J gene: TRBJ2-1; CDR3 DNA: TGTGCCAGTAGTCCGAGCGGGGGGGGCTACAATGAGCAGTTCTTC; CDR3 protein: CASSPSGGGYNEQFF
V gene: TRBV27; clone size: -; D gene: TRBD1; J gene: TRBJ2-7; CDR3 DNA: TGTGCCAGCAAGGGACAGGGAAGTTACGAGCAGTACTTC; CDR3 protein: CASKGQGSYEQYF
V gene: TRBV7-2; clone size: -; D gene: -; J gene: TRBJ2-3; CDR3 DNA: TGTGCCAGCAGATTGAACCAGGCAAGCACAGATACGCAGTATTTT; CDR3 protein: CASRLNQASTDTQYF
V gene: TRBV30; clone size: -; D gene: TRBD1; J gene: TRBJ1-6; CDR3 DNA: TGTGCCTGGGGACAGGGAAATAATTCACCCCTCCACTTT; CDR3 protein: CAWGQGNNSPLHF
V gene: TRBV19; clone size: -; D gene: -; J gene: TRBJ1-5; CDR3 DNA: TGTGCCAGCCGATCTTTATCGGGCCCCTATGAGCCCCAGCATTTT; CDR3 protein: CASRSLSGPYEPQHF
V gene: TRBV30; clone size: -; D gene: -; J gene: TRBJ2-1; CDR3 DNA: TGTGCCTGGAGTCTCTCGTACAATGAGCAGTTCTTC; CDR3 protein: CAWSLSYNEQFF
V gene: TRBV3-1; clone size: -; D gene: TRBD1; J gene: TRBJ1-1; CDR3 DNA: TGTGCCAGCAGCCAAGTAAGAGACAGGGGAATGAACACTGAAGCTTTCTTT; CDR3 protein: CASSQVRDRGMNTEAFF
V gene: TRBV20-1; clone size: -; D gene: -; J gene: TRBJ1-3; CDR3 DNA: TGCAGTGCTAGCCAAGGGGACACAAGAAACACCATATATTTT; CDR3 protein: CSASQGDTRNTIYF
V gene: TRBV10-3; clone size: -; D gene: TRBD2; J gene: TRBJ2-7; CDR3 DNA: TGTGCCATCAGTGAAGAGGCTAGCGGGGGGGCCTACGAGCAGTACTTC; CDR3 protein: CAISEEASGGAYEQYF